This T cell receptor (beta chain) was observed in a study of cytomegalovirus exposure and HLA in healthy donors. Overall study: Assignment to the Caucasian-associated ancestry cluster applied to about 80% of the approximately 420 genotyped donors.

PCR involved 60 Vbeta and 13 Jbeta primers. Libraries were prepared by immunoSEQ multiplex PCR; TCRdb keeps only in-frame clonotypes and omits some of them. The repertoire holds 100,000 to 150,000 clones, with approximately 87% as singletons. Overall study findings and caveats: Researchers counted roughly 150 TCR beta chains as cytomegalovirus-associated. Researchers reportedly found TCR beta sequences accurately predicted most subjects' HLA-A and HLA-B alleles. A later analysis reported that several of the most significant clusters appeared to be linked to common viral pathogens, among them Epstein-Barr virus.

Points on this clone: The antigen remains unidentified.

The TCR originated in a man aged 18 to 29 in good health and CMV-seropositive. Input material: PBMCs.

The CDR3 DNA follows: TGTGCCAGCAGTCGGGACAGGGGCTCTGGAAACACCATATATTTT. This encodes CASSRDRGSGNTIYF. The V call is TRBV6-5, the J call TRBJ1-3; 10 nucleotides match TRBD1. The CDR3 is 15 amino acids. V lost 5 bases to trimming and J lost 0 bases; unmatched junction nucleotides: 1. Per the germline V gene, CDR1 is MNHEY and CDR2 is SVGAGI.